This T cell receptor (beta chain) was sequenced during a study of human T cells and chemical hapten exposure. Of note for this clonotype: Its specificity is not known.

Time point meaning: patch test 3, about 24 weeks after DPC sensitization. As to treatment: therapeutic diphenylcyclopropenone sensitization with weekly scalp DPC. Findings of the study overall: Compared to controls, expanded TCRs made significantly more large clusters of similar CDR3s.

TCRdb redid the calling of the RACE reads with MiXCR, one entry per CDR3 protein. The sample records 130,000 or so distinct CDR3 sequences, around 11% being singletons. Between the trimmed V and J ends, which lost 4 bases and 6 bases, there was a span of 17 bases. Germline V gives CDR1 SGDLS, CDR2 YYNGEE. The CDR3 is made up of 15 amino acids. The chain joins TRBV9 to TRBJ1-5, with D hard to call. The sequence was obtained from a woman in her fifties or sixties with alopecia areata. Some clones in this sample may be carry-over from other donors' samples. Sample: whole blood, taken in connection with sensitization to the hapten diphenylcyclopropenone (DPC). CDR3 sequence reads: CASSLTGVSSQPQHF. CDR3 in DNA: TGTGCCAGCAGCCTCACTGGGGTATCAAGTCAGCCCCAGCATTTT.